Listed below are T cell receptor beta chains from one sample, sequenced in a study of blood T cell repertoires in COVID-19. Sequenced by immunoSEQ multiplex PCR; TCRdb stores in-frame clones only, minus some. The sample contains 260,000 or so clones, 75% to 90% of which appear only once. Sequenced sample: PBMCs or T cells enriched from blood (not recorded which). The receptors originated from a woman aged 45 to 65 who had recovered from COVID-19. CDR3s include the opening cysteine and the closing phenylalanine or tryptophan. Each record gives: clone size, V gene, J gene, D gene, CDR3 protein, CDR3 DNA. D genes are given only for firm matches. Expanded clones get a size class; other rows say once, few or many, or leave the size out.

abundance: .
v_gene: TRBV14
j_gene: TRBJ2-4
d_gene: .
CDR3aa: CASSRTRTVAKNIQYF
CDR3nt: TGTGCCAGCAGCCGTACTAGGACTGTAGCCAAAAACATTCAGTACTTC

abundance: .
v_gene: TRBV10-1
j_gene: TRBJ2-2
d_gene: .
CDR3aa: CASRGEGTGELFF
CDR3nt: TGCGCCAGCCGGGGAGAGGGCACCGGGGAGCTGTTTTTT

abundance: few
v_gene: TRBV5-8
j_gene: TRBJ1-1
d_gene: .
CDR3aa: CASSLGQEIVMNTEAFF
CDR3nt: TGTGCCAGCAGCTTGGGGCAGGAAATAGTCATGAACACTGAAGCTTTCTTT

abundance: many
v_gene: TRBV3-1/TRBV3-2
j_gene: TRBJ1-3
d_gene: .
CDR3aa: CASSQDEGYGSGNTIYF
CDR3nt: TGTGCCAGCAGCCAAGATGAGGGCTACGGATCTGGAAACACCATATATTTT

abundance: once
v_gene: TRBV6-5
j_gene: TRBJ1-5
d_gene: .
CDR3aa: CASSYSSGRNQPQHF
CDR3nt: TGTGCCAGCAGTTACTCGTCGGGTCGCAATCAGCCCCAGCATTTT

abundance: few
v_gene: TRBV13
j_gene: TRBJ1-2
d_gene: TRBD1
CDR3aa: CASSWQGAHGYTF
CDR3nt: TGTGCCAGCAGCTGGCAGGGGGCCCATGGCTACACCTTC

abundance: .
v_gene: TRBV6-5
j_gene: TRBJ2-1
d_gene: .
CDR3aa: CASSYESNEQFF
CDR3nt: TGTGCCAGCAGCTACGAGTCCAATGAGCAGTTCTTC

abundance: .
v_gene: TRBV7-5
j_gene: TRBJ2-4
d_gene: .
CDR3aa: CVRSLRDRGPHHIQYF
CDR3nt: TGTGTCAGAAGCTTAAGGGACAGGGGTCCACACCACATTCAGTACTTC

abundance: .
v_gene: TRBV5-6
j_gene: TRBJ1-2
d_gene: .
CDR3aa: CASSPPGGYGYTF
CDR3nt: TGTGCCAGCAGCCCCCCGGGGGGCTATGGCTACACCTTC

abundance: .
v_gene: TRBV28
j_gene: TRBJ1-2
d_gene: TRBD1
CDR3aa: CASTPPGQINYGYTF
CDR3nt: TGTGCCAGCACACCTCCGGGACAGATTAACTATGGCTACACCTTC

abundance: .
v_gene: TRBV15
j_gene: TRBJ2-7
d_gene: TRBD1
CDR3aa: CATSNYRGLGSRASYEQYF
CDR3nt: TGTGCCACCAGCAACTACAGGGGGCTAGGTAGCCGGGCCTCCTACGAGCAGTACTTC

abundance: .
v_gene: TRBV5-1
j_gene: TRBJ1-1
d_gene: TRBD1
CDR3aa: CASSLAPGQGRTEAFF
CDR3nt: TGCGCCAGCAGCTTGGCCCCCGGACAGGGAAGAACTGAAGCTTTCTTT

abundance: .
v_gene: TRBV27
j_gene: TRBJ1-6
d_gene: .
CDR3aa: CASSGHRVSGNNSPLHF
CDR3nt: TGTGCCAGCAGTGGACACCGGGTCTCCGGAAATAATTCACCCCTCCACTTT

abundance: once
v_gene: TRBV28
j_gene: TRBJ1-4
d_gene: .
CDR3aa: CASSLPGMARNDEKLFF
CDR3nt: TGTGCCAGCAGTTTGCCGGGTATGGCTAGAAATGATGAAAAACTGTTTTTT

abundance: once
v_gene: TRBV2
j_gene: TRBJ2-2
d_gene: .
CDR3aa: CASSALPRGRSGELFF
CDR3nt: TGTGCCAGCAGCGCCCTTCCGCGAGGGAGGAGCGGGGAGCTGTTTTTT

abundance: .
v_gene: TRBV19
j_gene: TRBJ2-7
d_gene: TRBD1
CDR3aa: CASRGRGEGQASEQYF
CDR3nt: TGTGCCAGCAGGGGTCGCGGAGAGGGACAGGCGAGCGAGCAGTACTTC

abundance: .
v_gene: TRBV4-1
j_gene: TRBJ1-1
d_gene: .
CDR3aa: CASSQGPGGTEAFF
CDR3nt: TGCGCCAGCAGCCAAGGCCCCGGGGGAACTGAAGCTTTCTTT

abundance: .
v_gene: TRBV19
j_gene: TRBJ1-5
d_gene: TRBD1
CDR3aa: CASSAKTGALNQPQHF
CDR3nt: TGTGCCAGTAGTGCGAAAACAGGGGCATTGAATCAGCCCCAGCATTTT

abundance: once
v_gene: TRBV30
j_gene: TRBJ1-5
d_gene: .
CDR3aa: CAWSVRGQGSNQPQHF
CDR3nt: TGTGCCTGGAGTGTAAGGGGACAAGGGAGCAATCAGCCCCAGCATTTT

abundance: .
v_gene: TRBV7-9
j_gene: TRBJ2-1
d_gene: TRBD1
CDR3aa: CASSLGGQGGNEQFF
CDR3nt: TGTGCCAGCAGCTTAGGGGGACAGGGCGGGAATGAGCAGTTCTTC

abundance: .
v_gene: TRBV13
j_gene: TRBJ2-1
d_gene: .
CDR3aa: CASSFRGNEQFF
CDR3nt: TGTGCCAGCAGCTTCCGAGGGAATGAGCAGTTCTTC

abundance: .
v_gene: TRBV11-2
j_gene: TRBJ2-1
d_gene: .
CDR3aa: CASSRFREQFF
CDR3nt: TGTGCCAGCAGCCGATTCCGGGAGCAGTTCTTC